This passage covers 14 T cell receptor beta chains from one sample sequenced in a study of cytomegalovirus exposure and HLA in healthy donors. The PCR ran on 60 Vbeta and 13 Jbeta primers. Sequencing used immunoSEQ multiplex PCR; TCRdb keeps in-frame clones, though not all of them. The sample table includes over 120,000 clones. Material for sequencing was PBMCs. These receptors were taken from a male donor in good health and CMV-seronegative.

This chain links TRBV19 with TRBJ2-2; 8 positions agree with TRBD1. Trimming at V came to 7 bases and at J to 7 bases, leaving 20 bases not matched to a gene. CDR1 and CDR2 (germline): LNHDA, SQIVND (reference sequence). The CDR3 contains 18 residues. Here the CDR3 DNA reads TGTGCCAGTACGTCCCGGGACAGGCGGCATCAAGGGCACGGGGAGCTGTTTTTT. Residues: CASTSRDRRHQGHGELFF.

The V and J genes are TRBV30 and TRBJ2-7, with 7 bases that match TRBD1. The germline V gene encodes CDR1 GTSNPN and CDR2 SVGIG (reference sequence). The CDR3 length is 14 residues. V shed 2 bases and J 2 bases; nucleotides not matched to a gene: 6. The CDR3 DNA sequence: TGTGCCTGGAGTATGACAGGGAATACCTACGAGCAGTACTTC. This translates into CAWSMTGNTYEQYF.

The chain joins TRBV7-8 to TRBJ1-6; tentatively, D is TRBD1 (5 bases). The CDR3 spans 14 residues. Germline loops: CDR1 SGHVS, CDR2 FQNEAQ. The V and J ends lost 3 bases and 7 bases respectively, with 10 bases between them. CDR3 amino acids: CASSFEGRNSPLHF. CDR3 in DNA: TGTGCCAGCAGCTTTGAGGGGAGGAATTCACCCCTCCACTTT.

The chain carries TRBV2 and TRBJ1-1; TRBD1 might be the D (6 bases). V was cut by 8 bases and J by 7 bases, with 14 bases left in between. The CDR3 contains 12 residues. The germline V gene has CDR1 SNHLY and CDR2 FYNNEI. The CDR3 loop reads CASRTTGSEAFF. CDR3 nucleotide sequence: TGTGCCAGCCGCACCACAGGGAGTGAAGCTTTCTTT.

The rearrangement links TRBV4-2 to TRBJ2-7; 8 bases line up with TRBD2. The CDR3 runs to 16 residues. V dropped 5 bases and J dropped 1; count of bases not matched to a gene: 10. Germline CDR1 is LGHNA and CDR2 is YNFKEQ. The CDR3 DNA is TGTGCCAGCAGCGGCCAAGAGCGGGGGAAGTCCTACGAGCAGTACTTC. Its translation: CASSGQERGKSYEQYF.

The J gene is TRBJ1-2, the V gene TRBV19; possibly TRBD1 for D (5 bases). Germline CDR1 LNHDA, CDR2 SQIVND (reference sequence). Trimming pared 8 bases from V and 6 bases from J, leaving 19 bases between. The CDR3 consists of 14 residues. This CDR3 reads CASSVGQGIDGYTF. DNA for the CDR3: TGTGCCAGTTCGGTCGGGCAGGGTATCGATGGCTACACCTTC.

V is TRBV4-2 and J is TRBJ2-7; TRBD1 is a possible D gene (6 bases). CDR3 size: 16 residues. V was cut by 3 bases and J by 2 bases, with 17 bases left in between. Germline assignment: CDR1 LGHNA and CDR2 YNFKEQ. The CDR3 reads CASSHLTTGIPYEQYF. The CDR3 region has the DNA TGTGCCAGCAGCCACCTTACCACAGGGATACCCTACGAGCAGTACTTC.

The CDR3 here is CASSPYTRQGSVINEQFF. DNA for the CDR3: TGTGCCAGCTCACCTTACACCCGACAGGGATCAGTGATCAATGAGCAGTTCTTC. The chain combines TRBV18 with TRBJ2-1, with 7 positions matching TRBD1. The junction had 17 bases not matched to a gene; V was cut back by 3 bases and J by 6 bases. Germline V gives CDR1 KGHSH, CDR2 LQKENI. The CDR3 is 18 residues long.

The rearrangement uses TRBV5-6 and TRBJ2-7, with a weak D call TRBD2 (6 bases). V dropped 1 base and J dropped 1 base, with 15 bases sitting between them. The germline V gene encodes CDR1 SGHDT and CDR2 YYEEEE. The length of the CDR3 is 16 residues. The CDR3: CASSLLLGLVSYEQYF. CDR3 DNA sequence: TGTGCCAGCAGCTTGTTACTGGGACTGGTATCCTACGAGCAGTACTTC.

The DNA of the CDR3 is TGTGCCATCAGTGACCCGGGACAGGGGTTCTACGAGCAGTACTTC. It translates to CAISDPGQGFYEQYF. The chain recombines TRBV10-3 with TRBJ2-7; 10 bases agree with TRBD1. With V trimmed by 3 bases and J by 3 bases, 5 bases remained unmatched. The length of the CDR3 is 15 residues. The germline CDR1 and CDR2 sequences are ENHRY and SYGVKD.

The chain combines TRBV6-1 with TRBJ2-5, with D possibly TRBD2 on 6 matching bases. Between the trimmed V and J ends, which lost 2 bases and 7 bases, there was a span of 14 bases. Germline lookup yields CDR1 MNHNS and CDR2 SASEGT. The CDR3 loop spans 14 amino acids. CDR3 sequence: CASSELGRFGTQYF. The DNA of the CDR3 is TGTGCCAGCAGTGAATTGGGGAGGTTTGGGACCCAGTACTTC.

This chain joins TRBV7-9 and TRBJ2-2; a possible D gene is TRBD2 (6 bases). Trimming shortened V by 0 bases and J by 5 bases, and 13 bases separated the two germline ends. CDR3 length: 16 residues. The V gene's germline CDR1 is SEHNR and CDR2 FQNEAQ (reference sequence). The CDR3 loop reads CASSLALTSPTGELFF. CDR3 coding DNA: TGTGCCAGCAGCTTAGCGCTAACTAGCCCTACCGGGGAGCTGTTTTTT.

The chain recombines TRBV6-6 with TRBJ1-5; D ambiguous. CDR3 length: 13 amino acids. CDR1 MNHNY and CDR2 SVGAGI come from the germline V gene (reference sequence). V shed 5 bases and J shed 4 bases, with 9 bases lying between them. The CDR3 sequence is CASSVQVNQPQHF. In DNA form, the CDR3 reads TGTGCCAGCAGTGTACAAGTAAATCAGCCCCAGCATTTT.

This chain links TRBV19 with TRBJ1-5; D possibly corresponds to TRBD1 (5 bases). In germline, CDR1 is LNHDA, CDR2 SQIVND (reference sequence). V shed 1 base and J shed 6 bases, with 13 bases lying between them. The CDR3 is 15 residues long. CDR3 protein: CASSIAQGMGQPQHF. The DNA for the CDR3 is TGTGCCAGTAGTATAGCCCAGGGAATGGGTCAGCCCCAGCATTTT.